Detailed here is one TCR beta chain. This sample was taken from a study of cytomegalovirus exposure and HLA in healthy donors. Study context: Both the 100 to 150 validation repertoires and the 500 to 700 first-cohort repertoires used the same platform, as reported by a later analysis.

Trimming stripped 4 bases from V and 1 base from J, with 18 bases between. CDR3 size: 16 residues. Looked up from germline, CDR1 is SGHRS and CDR2 is YFSETQ. Sequencing used immunoSEQ multiplex PCR; TCRdb keeps in-frame clones, though not all of them. The sample includes some 150,000 clones, about 82% seen only once; the top ten take about 2.2%. This chain connects TRBV5-1 to TRBJ2-7; D perhaps matches TRBD2 (5 bases). Material for sequencing was PBMCs. The receptor was derived from a human donor in good health. The chain's CDR3 is CASSLDGWTFSYEQYF. The CDR3 bases are TGCGCCAGCAGCCTGGACGGTTGGACTTTTTCCTACGAGCAGTACTTC. The whole variable domain, filled in from reference TRBV5-1 and TRBJ2-7, reads KAGVTQTPRYLIKTRGQQVTLSCSPISGHRSVSWYQQTPGQGLQFLFEYFSETQRNKGNFPGRFSGRQFSNSRSEMNVSTLELGDSALYLCASSLDGWTFSYEQYFGPGTRLTVT.